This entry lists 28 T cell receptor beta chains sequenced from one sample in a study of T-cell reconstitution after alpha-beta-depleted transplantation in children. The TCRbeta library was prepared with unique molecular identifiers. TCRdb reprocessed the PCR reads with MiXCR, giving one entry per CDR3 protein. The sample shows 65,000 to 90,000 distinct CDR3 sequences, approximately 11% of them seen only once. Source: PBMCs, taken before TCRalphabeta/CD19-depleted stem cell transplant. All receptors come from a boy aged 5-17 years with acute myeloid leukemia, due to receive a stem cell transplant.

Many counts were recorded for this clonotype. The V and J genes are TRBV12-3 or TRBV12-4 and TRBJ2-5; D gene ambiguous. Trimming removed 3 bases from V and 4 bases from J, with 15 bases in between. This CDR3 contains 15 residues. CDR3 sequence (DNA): TGTGCCAGCAGTTTTATTAGGAGACACGGAGAGACCCAGTACTTC. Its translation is CASSFIRRHGETQYF.

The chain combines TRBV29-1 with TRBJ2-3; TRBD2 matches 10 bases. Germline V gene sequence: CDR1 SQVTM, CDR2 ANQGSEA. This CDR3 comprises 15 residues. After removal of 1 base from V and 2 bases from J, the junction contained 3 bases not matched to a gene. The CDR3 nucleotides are TGCAGCGTTGAAGGGCTAGCGGGGGTCACAGATACGCAGTATTTT. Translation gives CSVEGLAGVTDTQYF.

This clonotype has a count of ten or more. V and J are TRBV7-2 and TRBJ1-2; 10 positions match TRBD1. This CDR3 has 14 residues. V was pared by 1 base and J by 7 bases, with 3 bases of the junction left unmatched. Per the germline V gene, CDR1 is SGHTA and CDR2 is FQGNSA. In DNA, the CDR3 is TGTGCCAGCAGCTTAGGACAGGGGGCCATTGGCTACACCTTC. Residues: CASSLGQGAIGYTF.

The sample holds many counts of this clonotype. The CDR3 DNA sequence: TGCGCCAGCAGCTCGACGGGGGGGGCCGGTGCTTTCTTT. Encoded protein: CASSSTGGAGAFF. V usage is TRBV5-1 and J usage is TRBJ1-1; D might be TRBD1 (6 bases). Germline CDR1 reads SGHRS; CDR2 reads YFSETQ. With 3 bases removed from V and 11 bases from J, the gap between germline ends came to 17 bases. The CDR3 sequence is 13 residues long.

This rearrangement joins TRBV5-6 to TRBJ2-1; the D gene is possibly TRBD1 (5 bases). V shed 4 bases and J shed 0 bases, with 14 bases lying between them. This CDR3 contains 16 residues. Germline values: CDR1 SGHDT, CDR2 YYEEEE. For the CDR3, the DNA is TGTGCCAGCAGCGGGGAAGGGGCCCGCTCCTACAATGAGCAGTTCTTC. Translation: CASSGEGARSYNEQFF.

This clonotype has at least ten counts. The CDR3 is CASSLTPSNSPLHF. The CDR3 DNA follows: TGTGCCAGCAGTTTAACGCCCTCTAATTCACCCCTCCACTTT. V is TRBV28 and J is TRBJ1-6; D gene uncertain. Germline-derived CDR1 and CDR2 are MDHEN and SYDVKM. The CDR3 loop spans 14 amino acids. With 2 bases removed from V and 6 bases from J, the gap between germline ends came to 8 bases.

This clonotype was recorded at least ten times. In nucleotides, the CDR3 is TGTGCCAGCAGCTCAACGGGCGGGGAGCTGTTTTTT. Its translation is CASSSTGGELFF. The chain links TRBV7-2 to TRBJ2-2; D uncertain. V shed 4 bases and J shed 7 bases, with 7 bases lying between them. CDR3 length equals 12 residues. Germline values: CDR1 SGHTA, CDR2 FQGNSA.

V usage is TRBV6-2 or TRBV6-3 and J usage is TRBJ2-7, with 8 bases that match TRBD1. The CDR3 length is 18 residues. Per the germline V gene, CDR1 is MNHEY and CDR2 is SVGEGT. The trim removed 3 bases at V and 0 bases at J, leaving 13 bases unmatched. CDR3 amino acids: CASSYRLGTGILSYEQYF. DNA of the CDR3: TGTGCCAGCAGTTATCGCCTCGGGACAGGTATCCTCTCCTACGAGCAGTACTTC.

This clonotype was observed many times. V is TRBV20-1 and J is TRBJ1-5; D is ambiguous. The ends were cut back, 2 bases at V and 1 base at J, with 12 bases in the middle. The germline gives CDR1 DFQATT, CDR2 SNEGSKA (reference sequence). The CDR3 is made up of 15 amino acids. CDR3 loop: CSARQDAGSNQPQHF. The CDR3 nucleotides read TGCAGTGCTAGACAGGATGCGGGAAGCAATCAGCCCCAGCATTTT.

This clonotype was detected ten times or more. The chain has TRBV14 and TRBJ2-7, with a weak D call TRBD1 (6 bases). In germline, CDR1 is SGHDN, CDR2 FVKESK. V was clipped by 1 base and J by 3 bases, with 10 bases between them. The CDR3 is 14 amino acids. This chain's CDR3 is CASSQAGAVYEQYV. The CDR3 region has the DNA TGTGCCAGCAGCCAAGCAGGGGCGGTCTACGAGCAGTACGTC.

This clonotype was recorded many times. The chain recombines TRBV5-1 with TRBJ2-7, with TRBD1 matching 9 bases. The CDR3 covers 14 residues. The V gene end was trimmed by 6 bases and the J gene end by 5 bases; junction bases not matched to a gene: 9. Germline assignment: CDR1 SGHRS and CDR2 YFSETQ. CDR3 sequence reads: CASTLLGQGNEQYF. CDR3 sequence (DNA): TGCGCCAGCACCCTGCTGGGACAGGGAAACGAGCAGTACTTC.

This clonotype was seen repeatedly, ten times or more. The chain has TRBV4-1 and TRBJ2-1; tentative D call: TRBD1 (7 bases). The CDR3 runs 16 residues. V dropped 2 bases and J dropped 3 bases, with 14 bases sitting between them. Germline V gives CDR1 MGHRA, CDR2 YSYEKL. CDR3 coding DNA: TGCGCCAGCAGCCAATCGGAGGGGGCATACTACAATGAGCAGTTCTTC. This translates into CASSQSEGAYYNEQFF.

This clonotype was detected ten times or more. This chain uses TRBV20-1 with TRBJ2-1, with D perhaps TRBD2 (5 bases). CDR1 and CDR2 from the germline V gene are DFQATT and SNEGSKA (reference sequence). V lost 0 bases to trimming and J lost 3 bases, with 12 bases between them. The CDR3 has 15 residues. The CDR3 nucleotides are TGCAGTGCTAGAGATCTCCAGCGGCACTACAATGAGCAGTTCTTC. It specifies CSARDLQRHYNEQFF.

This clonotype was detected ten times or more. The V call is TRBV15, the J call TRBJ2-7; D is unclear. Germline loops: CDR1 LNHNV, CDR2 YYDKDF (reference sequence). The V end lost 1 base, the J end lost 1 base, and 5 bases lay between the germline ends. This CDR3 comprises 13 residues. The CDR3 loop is CATSRGESYEQYV. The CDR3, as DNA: TGTGCCACCAGCAGAGGAGAATCCTACGAGCAGTACGTC.

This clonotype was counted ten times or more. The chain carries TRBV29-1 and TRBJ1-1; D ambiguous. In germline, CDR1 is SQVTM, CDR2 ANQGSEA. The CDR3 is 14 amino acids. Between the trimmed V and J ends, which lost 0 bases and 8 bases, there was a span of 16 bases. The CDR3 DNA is TGCAGCGTTGAAGAGCGGGGTCCCATACCCGAAGCTTTCTTT. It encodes CSVEERGPIPEAFF.

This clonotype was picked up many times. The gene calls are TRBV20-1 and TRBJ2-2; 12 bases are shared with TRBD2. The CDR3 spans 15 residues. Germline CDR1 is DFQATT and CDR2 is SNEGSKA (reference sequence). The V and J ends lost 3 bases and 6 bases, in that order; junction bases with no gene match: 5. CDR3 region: CSASLLAGGAGELFF. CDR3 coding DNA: TGCAGTGCTAGCCTTCTAGCGGGGGGGGCCGGGGAGCTGTTTTTT.

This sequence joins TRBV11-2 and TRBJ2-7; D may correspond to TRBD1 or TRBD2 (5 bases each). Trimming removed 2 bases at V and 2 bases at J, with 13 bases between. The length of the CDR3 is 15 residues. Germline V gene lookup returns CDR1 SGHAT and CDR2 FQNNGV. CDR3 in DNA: TGTGCCAGCAGCTTAACACGGGGCATGACCTACGAGCAGTACGTC. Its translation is CASSLTRGMTYEQYV.

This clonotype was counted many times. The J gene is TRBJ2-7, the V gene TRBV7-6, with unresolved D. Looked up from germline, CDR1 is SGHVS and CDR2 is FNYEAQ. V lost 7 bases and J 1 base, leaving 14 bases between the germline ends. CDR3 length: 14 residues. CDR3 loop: CASTEGPLSYEQYF. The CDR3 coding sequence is TGTGCCAGCACTGAAGGGCCGCTTTCCTACGAGCAGTACTTC.

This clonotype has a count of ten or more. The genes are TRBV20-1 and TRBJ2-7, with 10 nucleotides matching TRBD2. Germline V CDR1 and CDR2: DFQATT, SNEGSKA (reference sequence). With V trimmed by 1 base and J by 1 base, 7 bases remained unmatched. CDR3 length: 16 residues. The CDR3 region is CSARGTGTSASYEQYF. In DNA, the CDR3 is TGCAGTGCTAGAGGTACCGGGACTAGCGCTTCCTACGAGCAGTACTTC.

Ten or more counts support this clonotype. CDR3: CASSLVEKEGMAFF. The CDR3 DNA sequence: TGTGCCAGCAGCTTAGTTGAGAAGGAGGGGATGGCTTTCTTT. The V gene is TRBV11-1, the J gene TRBJ1-1, with a weak D call TRBD1 (5 bases). Looked up from germline, CDR1 is SGHAT and CDR2 is FQDESV (reference sequence). The CDR3 contains 14 residues. Trimming took off 1 base at V and 11 bases at J, with 17 bases between the two ends.

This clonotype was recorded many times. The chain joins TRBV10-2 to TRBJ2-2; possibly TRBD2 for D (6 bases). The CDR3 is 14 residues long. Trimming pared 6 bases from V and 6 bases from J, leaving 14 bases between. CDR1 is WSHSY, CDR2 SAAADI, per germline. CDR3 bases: TGCGCCAGCAGCCCGCTCGGGGGTGCCGGGGAGCTGTTTTTT. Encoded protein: CASSPLGGAGELFF.

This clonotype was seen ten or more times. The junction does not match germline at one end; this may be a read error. The CDR3 coding sequence is TGCAGTGCGAGAGGAGTGGGAACTGAAGCTTTCTTT. Translated: CSARGVGTEAFF. The chain couples TRBV20-1 to TRBJ1-1; D unclear. This CDR3 contains 12 residues. In germline, CDR1 is DFQATT, CDR2 SNEGSKA (reference sequence).

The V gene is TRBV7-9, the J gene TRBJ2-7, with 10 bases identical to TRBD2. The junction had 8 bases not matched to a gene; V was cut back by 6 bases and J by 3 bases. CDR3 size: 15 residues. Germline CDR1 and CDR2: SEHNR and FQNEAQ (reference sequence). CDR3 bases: TGTGCCAGCAGAGCCGCCGGGACTAGCGACTACGAGCAGTACTTC. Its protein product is CASRAAGTSDYEQYF.

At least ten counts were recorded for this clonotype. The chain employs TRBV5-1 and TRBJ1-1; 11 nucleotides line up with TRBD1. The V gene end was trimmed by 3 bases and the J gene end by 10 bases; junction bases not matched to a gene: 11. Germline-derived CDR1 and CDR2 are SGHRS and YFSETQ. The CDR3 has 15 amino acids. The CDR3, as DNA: TGCGCCAGCAGCTCGGACAGGGGGCTAGGTCTCTTAGCTTTCTTT. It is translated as CASSSDRGLGLLAFF.

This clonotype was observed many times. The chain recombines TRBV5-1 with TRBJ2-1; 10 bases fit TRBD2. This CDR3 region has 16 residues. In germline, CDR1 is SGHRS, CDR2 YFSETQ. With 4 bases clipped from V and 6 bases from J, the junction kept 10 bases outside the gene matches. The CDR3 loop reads CASSPGAGGPVNEQFF. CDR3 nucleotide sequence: TGCGCCAGCAGCCCGGGAGCGGGGGGGCCCGTCAATGAGCAGTTCTTC.

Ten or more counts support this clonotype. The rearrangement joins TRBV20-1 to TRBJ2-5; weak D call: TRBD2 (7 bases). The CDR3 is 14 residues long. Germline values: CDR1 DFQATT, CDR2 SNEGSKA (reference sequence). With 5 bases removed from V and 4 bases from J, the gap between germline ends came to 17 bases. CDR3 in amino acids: CSARGRGGIETQYF. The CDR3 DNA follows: TGCAGTGCTCGAGGGAGGGGGGGGATAGAGACCCAGTACTTC.

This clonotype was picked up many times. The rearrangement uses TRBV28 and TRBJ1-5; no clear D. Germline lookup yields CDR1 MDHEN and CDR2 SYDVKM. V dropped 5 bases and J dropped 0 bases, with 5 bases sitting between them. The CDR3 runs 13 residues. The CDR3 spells CASSQDSNQPQHF. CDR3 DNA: TGTGCCAGCAGTCAAGATAGCAATCAGCCCCAGCATTTT.

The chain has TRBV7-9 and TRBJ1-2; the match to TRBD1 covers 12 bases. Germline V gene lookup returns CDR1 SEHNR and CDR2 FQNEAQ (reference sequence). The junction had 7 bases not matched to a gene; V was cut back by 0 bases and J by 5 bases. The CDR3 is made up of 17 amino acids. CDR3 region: CASSLAGTGGAEYGYTF. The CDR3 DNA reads TGTGCCAGCAGCTTAGCCGGGACAGGGGGCGCGGAATATGGCTACACCTTC.